This entry lists 4 T cell receptor beta chains sequenced from one sample in a study of CD8+ T cells in alopecia areata. cDNA prepared by RNA extraction and subsequent reverse transcription served as the template for sequencing. The data were produced by immunoSEQ multiplex PCR, yet TCRdb's version contains in-frame clones alone and is incomplete. This repertoire shows about 160,000 clones, roughly two thirds found once; its top ten account for 0.91%. As for treatment: oral pan-JAK inhibitor, 5-10 mg twice daily. The sample here was CD4+ T cells sorted from blood, taken at week 4, from a patient treated with tofacitinib. The receptor source for this set is a human donor with alopecia areata.

The genes are TRBV30 and TRBJ2-1; tentative D call: TRBD2 (6 bases). Germline CDR1 reads GTSNPN; CDR2 reads SVGIG (reference sequence). Trimming removed 3 bases at V and 2 bases at J, with 8 bases between. This CDR3 region has 13 residues. In DNA, the CDR3 is TGTGCCTGGAGCAGGACTACCTACAATGAGCAGTTCTTC. Protein: CAWSRTTYNEQFF.

This clone turned up a few times. J is TRBJ1-1 and V is TRBV30; D is possibly TRBD1 (5 bases). V lost 0 bases and J lost 1, with 24 bases in between. The germline V gene has CDR1 GTSNPN and CDR2 SVGIG (reference sequence). The CDR3 sequence is 19 residues long. The CDR3 loop reads CAWSVGSGLVWETNTEAFF. The DNA for the CDR3 is TGTGCCTGGAGTGTAGGATCAGGGTTGGTTTGGGAAACGAACACTGAAGCTTTCTTT.

This clone was detected only a few times. The chain recombines TRBV11-1 with TRBJ1-2; maybe TRBD1 (6 bases). Trimming removed 4 bases at V and 4 bases at J, with 10 bases between. Germline CDR1 reads SGHAT; CDR2 reads FQDESV (reference sequence). The CDR3 is made up of 13 amino acids. CDR3 residues: CASSSRDTYGYTF. The CDR3 nucleotides read TGTGCCAGCAGCTCTCGGGACACCTATGGCTACACCTTC.

This clone has a single count. The chain couples TRBV30 to TRBJ1-1; 7 bases fit TRBD1. The germline CDR1 and CDR2 sequences are GTSNPN and SVGIG (reference sequence). The CDR3 is 15 residues long. V lost 0 bases, J lost 3 bases, and 7 bases stayed unmatched. CDR3 protein: CAWSVRRGQDTEAFF. As DNA, the CDR3 is TGTGCCTGGAGTGTAAGAAGGGGGCAGGACACTGAAGCTTTCTTT.